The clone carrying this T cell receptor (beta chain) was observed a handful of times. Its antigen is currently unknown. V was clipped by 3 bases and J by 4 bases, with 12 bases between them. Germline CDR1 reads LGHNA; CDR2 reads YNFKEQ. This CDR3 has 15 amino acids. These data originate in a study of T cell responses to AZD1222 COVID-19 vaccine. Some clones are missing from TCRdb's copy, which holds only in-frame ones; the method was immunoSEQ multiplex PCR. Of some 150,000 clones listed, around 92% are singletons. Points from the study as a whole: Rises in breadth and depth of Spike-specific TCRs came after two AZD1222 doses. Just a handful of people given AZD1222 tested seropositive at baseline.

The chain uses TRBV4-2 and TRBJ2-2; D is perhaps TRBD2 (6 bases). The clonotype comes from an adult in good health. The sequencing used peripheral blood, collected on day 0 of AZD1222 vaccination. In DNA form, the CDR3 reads TGTGCCAGCAGCCACGAGGGACTGGCCACCGGGGAGCTGTTTTTT. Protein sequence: CASSHEGLATGELFF.